This T cell receptor beta chain came from a study of PD-1 blockade in classical Hodgkin lymphoma. Study details: Administration of nivolumab to patients was at 3 mg/kg intravenously every 2 weeks. Notes on the study in general: By C4D1 there was a significant rise in CD4+ TCR diversity but not in CD8+ TCR diversity. Complete responders started with a diversity level that resembled newly diagnosed patients at baseline.

Relapse was seen in all patients after autologous stem cell transplantation, and brentuximab vedotin exposure was variable. V lost 2 bases and J lost 5; bases outside the gene matches: 6. The CDR3 consists of 15 residues. Germline V gene lookup returns CDR1 SGHTS and CDR2 YDEGEE. Using immunoSEQ multiplex PCR, the repertoire was profiled, and TCRdb retains in-frame clones only, with some absent. The repertoire includes tens of thousands of clones, about nine tenths of them detected once, and roughly a tenth sits in the top ten. Concerning this clone: Its matching antigen is unknown.

Source: peripheral blood mononuclear cells (PBMCs), taken at baseline. This sequence was found in a human donor with classical Hodgkin lymphoma. The chain uses TRBV5-8 and TRBJ2-1; 8 bases are a match to TRBD2. The CDR3 reads CASSLVERGNNEQFF. The CDR3 DNA reads TGTGCCAGCAGCTTAGTCGAGCGGGGGAACAATGAGCAGTTCTTC.